This TCR beta chain is from a study of T cells in Graves' hyperthyroidism and ophthalmopathy. Hyperthyroidism, newly diagnosed and lasting under 2 months, affected patients aged 18 to 65. This clonotype was recorded many times. The germline gives CDR1 MNHNS, CDR2 SASEGT. The CDR3 is 12 amino acids. Trimming removed 6 bases from V and 9 bases from J; junction bases left unmatched: 8. RNA transcripts yielded amplified TCR beta CDR3 regions. TCR CDR3 regions were first amplified by RT-PCR with HTBI primers. TCRdb passed the multiplex PCR reads through MiXCR, listing each CDR3 protein once. Here the sample spans fewer than 300,000 distinct CDR3 sequences, 25% being singletons.

The chain employs TRBV6-1 and TRBJ2-7; TRBD2 aligns across 7 bases. The clonotype was recovered from a man aged 40-55 years with Graves' hyperthyroidism that later progressed to Graves' ophthalmopathy. Sequenced input: blood. CDR3 bases: TGTGCCAGCAGAGGAGCGGGACTCAGGCAGTACTTC. The encoded protein is CASRGAGLRQYF.